A single T cell receptor delta chain is shown here with its context. Its target is unknown. The sample is drawn from a study of delta chains in infants with herpesvirus infections. Gamma-chain- and delta-chain-specific primers converted PBMC RNA into TCR cDNA. TCRdb re-called the RT-PCR reads through CATT. The sample includes roughly 1,200 delta-chain clones, approximately 40% seen only once; the top ten take around 20%. With 3 bases removed from V and 0 bases from J, the gap between germline ends came to 14 bases. Germline V lookup: CDR1 TSWWSYY, CDR2 QGS. This CDR3 region has 16 residues. Study findings and constraints: Later infection age appeared linked to lower public-clonotype frequency among Vdelta1 cells. The study lacked race- and environment-matched controls and was small. Uninfected infants and those infected after 120 days lacked the public clonotype.

The gene calls are TRDV1 and TRDJ1; D possibly corresponds to TRDD3 (6 bases). The clonotype was recovered from a human donor who was a Ugandan infant, either HIV-exposed or HIV-unexposed (not recorded which). The sample was peripheral blood, taken at time point 3 of longitudinal follow-up. The CDR3 bases are TGTGCTCTTGGGGATGTCGGGGGACCTCACACCGATAAACTCATCTTT. Protein sequence: CALGDVGGPHTDKLIF.